One sample yielded the 16 T cell receptor beta chains listed below, sequenced in a study of T cell repertoires in cytomegalovirus infection (dated by TCRdb to between 2018 and 2021). The label giving this sample's treatment or condition can be read as: in vitro stimulation with specific CMV peptide epitopes to enrich CMV-specific T cells. Instrument used: Illumina HiSeq 1500. TCRdb handled the public reads itself, with Q25 trimming in fastp and clone calling in MiXCR, and kept productive beta chains. Rows are combined by CDR3 protein, so each entry shows the most common genes and DNA. The sample table holds about 830,000 distinct CDR3 sequences, of which over 25% were seen once. The top ten clonotypes cover roughly 12% of the sample. The antigens these receptors bind are not known. Sequences were derived from cultured CD8+ T cells from PBMCs, sampled from culture after CMV antigen stimulation. The receptors stem from a human donor in good health (CMV status not recorded). Some clones in this sample may be carry-over from other donors' samples.

The chain has TRBV2 and TRBJ2-7; TRBD1 agrees at 8 bases. Unmatched junction bases numbered 4, after V lost 6 bases and J lost 9 bases. This CDR3 has 11 residues. Germline V gene data show CDR1 as SNHLY and CDR2 as FYNNEI. This CDR3 reads CASRDRDGQYV. The CDR3 bases are TGTGCCAGCAGGGACAGGGATGGGCAGTACGTC.

This clonotype was detected ten times or more. The V and J genes are TRBV6-1 and TRBJ1-2; D unresolved. The CDR3 runs 13 residues. In germline, CDR1 is MNHNS, CDR2 SASEGT. The V gene lost 1 base and the J gene lost 9 bases, with 12 bases spanning the gap. The CDR3 reads CASSEDSVLSYTF. The CDR3 coding sequence is TGTGCCAGCAGTGAAGACAGCGTCTTGAGCTACACCTTC.

The chain is built from TRBV15 and TRBJ2-5; tentative D call: TRBD2 (6 bases). CDR1 and CDR2 (germline): LNHNV, YYDKDF (reference sequence). The CDR3 has 15 amino acids. The V end was cut by 4 bases, the J end by 3 bases, with 15 bases between. The CDR3 reads CATSNPKEGEETQYF. CDR3 sequence (DNA): TGTGCCACCAGCAACCCCAAGGAGGGTGAAGAGACCCAGTACTTC.

The J gene is TRBJ2-1, the V gene TRBV9, with D hard to call. The length of the CDR3 is 15 residues. Trimming shortened V by 5 bases and J by 0 bases, and 12 bases separated the two germline ends. CDR1 is SGDLS and CDR2 is YYNGEE in the germline V gene. In DNA, the CDR3 is TGTGCCAGCAGACCTCTCTATAGCTCCTACAATGAGCAGTTCTTC. It is translated as CASRPLYSSYNEQFF.

As for this clonotype: A much larger clone lies one base from this, so it may be a read error. V gene TRBV7-3 combines with J gene TRBJ2-2, with 7 bases that match TRBD2. This CDR3 is 15 amino acids long. V gave up 4 bases and J gave up 6 bases; unmatched junction bases: 8. Looked up from germline, CDR1 is SGHTA and CDR2 is FQGTGA. The CDR3 here is CASSSGLTYPGELFF. The DNA for the CDR3 is TGTGCCAGCAGCTCGGGACTAACCTACCCCGGGGAGCTGTTTTTT.

This chain joins TRBV5-1 and TRBJ1-1; D may be TRBD1 (5 bases). Germline V gene data show CDR1 as SGHRS and CDR2 as YFSETQ. Trimming removed 4 bases from V and 2 bases from J, with 18 bases in between. The CDR3 is made up of 16 amino acids. DNA for the CDR3: TGCGCCAGCAGCCCGCCGGGTTACAGGCTAAACACTGAAGCTTTCTTT. This gives the protein CASSPPGYRLNTEAFF. Full variable domain (missing parts from reference TRBV5-1 and TRBJ1-1): KAGVTQTPRYLIKTRGQQVTLSCSPISGHRSVSWYQQTPGQGLQFLFEYFSETQRNKGNFPGRFSGRQFSNSRSEMNVSTLELGDSALYLCASSPPGYRLNTEAFFGQGTRLTVV.

The V and J genes are TRBV2 and TRBJ2-2, with a possible D match to TRBD2 (5 bases). CDR1 is SNHLY and CDR2 is FYNNEI in the germline V gene. Trimming removed 4 bases from V and 7 bases from J, with 19 bases in between. CDR3 size: 16 residues. The CDR3 nucleotides are TGTGCCAGCAGTGGGACTGGCATAAGAGTGGTCGGGGAGCTGTTTTTT. Its protein product is CASSGTGIRVVGELFF.

This chain joins TRBV25-1 and TRBJ2-3, with 11 positions matching TRBD2. Germline values: CDR1 MGHDK, CDR2 SYGVNS. J gave up 3 bases and V 4 bases, and 18 bases lay outside the gene matches. The CDR3 covers 20 residues. The CDR3 protein is CASSAPSRLAGPSGTDTQYF. CDR3 DNA: TGTGCCAGCAGTGCCCCATCGAGACTAGCGGGACCCTCGGGGACAGATACGCAGTATTTT.

The table lists this clonotype with many counts. One junction end disagrees with the germline gene, perhaps due to a read error. The chain employs TRBV7-9 and TRBJ2-3; D remains ambiguous. Per the germline V gene, CDR1 is SEHNR and CDR2 is FQNEAQ (reference sequence). This CDR3 spans 14 amino acids. The CDR3 bases are TGTGCCAGCCGCTTGGAAATTGTAACAGATACGCAGTATTTT. Its translation: CASRLEIVTDTQYF.

For this clonotype: A much larger clone differs by one base, so this may be a read error. The J gene is TRBJ2-7, the V gene TRBV12-3 or TRBV12-4; D possibly corresponds to TRBD1 (5 bases). The CDR3 is 14 residues long. The CDR3 here is CTSSLTAGTYEQYF. The DNA of the CDR3 is TGTACCAGCAGTTTAACTGCAGGGACCTACGAGCAGTACTTC.

This chain joins TRBV3-1 and TRBJ2-1; 11 bases fit TRBD2. The length of the CDR3 is 16 residues. V shed 7 bases and J 2 bases; nucleotides not matched to a gene: 7. The germline CDR1 and CDR2 sequences are LGHDT and YNNKEL (reference sequence). The CDR3 coding sequence is TGTGCCAGCAATGATGGACTAGCGGGTCCCTACAATGAGCAGTTCTTC. It encodes CASNDGLAGPYNEQFF.

This clonotype appeared many times. The CDR3 protein is CASIPHGTGSNQPQHF. CDR3 nucleotides: TGTGCCAGCATTCCCCACGGGACAGGGAGCAATCAGCCCCAGCATTTT. The V and J genes are TRBV6-1 and TRBJ1-5; 9 nucleotides align to TRBD1. V shed 7 bases and J 1 base; nucleotides not matched to a gene: 8. From germline, CDR1 is MNHNS and CDR2 SASEGT. There are 16 residues in the CDR3.

The table lists this clonotype with a few counts. This chain connects TRBV6-2 or TRBV6-3 to TRBJ2-7; TRBD1 matches 9 bases. CDR3 size: 14 residues. The V gene's germline CDR1 is MNHEY and CDR2 SVGEGT. V was clipped by 4 bases and J by 1 base; unmatched bases: 2. The DNA of the CDR3 is TGTGCCAGCAGTTGGGACAGGGAATCCTACGAGCAGTACTTC. It is translated as CASSWDRESYEQYF.

The J gene is TRBJ1-1, the V gene TRBV28; D gene unclear. Germline V lookup: CDR1 MDHEN, CDR2 SYDVKM. This CDR3 is 14 amino acids long. Trimming shortened V by 6 bases and J by 4 bases, and 15 bases separated the two germline ends. CDR3 residues: CASRIHRTGTEAFF. The DNA for the CDR3 is TGTGCCAGCAGGATCCACCGAACCGGCACTGAAGCTTTCTTT. The full variable domain, with the rest looked up from reference TRBV28 and TRBJ1-1, is DVKVTQSSRYLVKRTGEKVFLECVQDMDHENMFWYRQDPGLGLRLIYFSYDVKMKEKGDIPEGYSVSREKKERFSLILESASTNQTSMYLCASRIHRTGTEAFFGQGTRLTVV.

In DNA, the CDR3 is TGCAGCGTGGGAGGGGTCAGCTTCTACGAGCAGTACTTC. Protein product: CSVGGVSFYEQYF. The chain joins TRBV29-1 to TRBJ2-7; TRBD2 agrees at 7 bases. The CDR3 runs to 13 residues. With 6 bases clipped from V and 3 bases from J, the junction kept 8 bases outside the gene matches. Germline assignment: CDR1 SQVTM and CDR2 ANQGSEA.

This chain uses TRBV7-9 with TRBJ1-5; D ambiguous. Germline V gives CDR1 SEHNR, CDR2 FQNEAQ (reference sequence). The V gene lost 4 bases and the J gene lost 4 bases, with 14 bases spanning the gap. This CDR3 spans 15 amino acids. DNA of the CDR3: TGTGCCAGCAGCTCGAGTGGGGAGCTAAATCAGCCCCAGCATTTT. It is translated as CASSSSGELNQPQHF.